Listed here are 18 T cell receptor beta chains from one sample, sequenced in a study of blood T cell repertoires in COVID-19. The assay was immunoSEQ multiplex PCR, and TCRdb's table has in-frame clones only and misses some. The data hold 25,000 to 35,000 clones, with roughly nine tenths observed a single time. Sequencing was done on a sample of peripheral blood. The receptors shown here come from a human donor with active COVID-19. The donor label of this sample is uncertain.

In DNA, the CDR3 is TGTGCCAGCTCACCCCTCACTAGCGGGGGGCCAGGGACCCAGTACTTC. Its translation: CASSPLTSGGPGTQYF. This rearrangement joins TRBV18 to TRBJ2-5; 12 nucleotides line up with TRBD2. After removal of 3 bases from V and 7 bases from J, the junction contained 9 bases not matched to a gene. The germline V gene has CDR1 KGHSH and CDR2 LQKENI. The CDR3 loop spans 16 amino acids.

The chain uses TRBV5-1 and TRBJ1-1; D uncertain. The CDR3 sequence is 12 residues long. The V and J ends lost 7 bases and 0 bases respectively, with 7 bases between them. Germline CDR1 SGHRS, CDR2 YFSETQ. CDR3 in DNA: TGCGCCAGCCTCGGTCTGAACACTGAAGCTTTCTTT. This sequence encodes CASLGLNTEAFF.

This clone was recorded a few times. The rearrangement uses TRBV6-2 or TRBV6-3 and TRBJ2-7; 11 bases align to TRBD2. The trim removed 4 bases at V and 0 bases at J, leaving 5 bases unmatched. The germline V gene has CDR1 MNHEY and CDR2 SVGEGT. The CDR3 covers 16 residues. The CDR3 is CASSSQTSGDSYEQYF. CDR3 coding DNA: TGTGCCAGCAGTTCCCAGACTAGCGGGGACTCCTACGAGCAGTACTTC.

The chain couples TRBV4-2 to TRBJ2-2, with TRBD2 matching 11 bases. V gave up 3 bases and J gave up 0 bases; unmatched junction bases: 9. The CDR3 spans 19 residues. Germline values: CDR1 LGHNA, CDR2 YNFKEQ. The CDR3 region has the DNA TGTGCCAGCAGCCAGGATAGCGGGGGGGAAAAAGCGAACACCGGGGAGCTGTTTTTT. It yields the protein CASSQDSGGEKANTGELFF.

The V gene is TRBV28, the J gene TRBJ2-2; a weak D match, TRBD2 (5 bases). The CDR3 runs 16 residues. Germline loops: CDR1 MDHEN, CDR2 SYDVKM. Trimming pared 5 bases from V and 1 base from J, leaving 14 bases between. CDR3 coding DNA: TGTGCCAGCAGTCCCTACCGGGATATGAACACCGGGGAGCTGTTTTTT. It encodes CASSPYRDMNTGELFF.

The chain has TRBV4-2 and TRBJ2-3; D is unclear. The ends were cut back, 0 bases at V and 1 base at J, with 8 bases in the middle. The CDR3 runs 15 residues. The germline V gene encodes CDR1 LGHNA and CDR2 YNFKEQ. CDR3 in amino acids: CASSQDPLGTDTQYF. Here the CDR3 DNA reads TGTGCCAGCAGCCAAGACCCCCTAGGCACAGATACGCAGTATTTT.

The chain combines TRBV27 with TRBJ2-5; D might be TRBD1 (6 bases). Trimming took 0 bases from V and 2 from J, leaving 7 bases between them. Per germline, CDR1 MNHEY and CDR2 SMNVEV (reference sequence). The CDR3 covers 14 residues. CDR3 coding DNA: TGTGCCAGCAGTTTATCGACAGGTCAAGAGACCCAGTACTTC. Protein: CASSLSTGQETQYF.

The rearrangement uses TRBV23-1 and TRBJ2-7; 7 bases match TRBD1. Being an ORF, TRBV23-1 has a function that is uncertain. The trim removed 0 bases at V and 3 bases at J, leaving 11 bases unmatched. This CDR3 is built from 17 residues. CDR3 sequence reads: CASSQSSITGESYEQYF. CDR3 sequence (DNA): TGCGCCAGCAGTCAATCGTCCATAACAGGGGAGAGCTACGAGCAGTACTTC.

This chain connects TRBV9 to TRBJ1-2, with TRBD1 matching 8 bases. Trimming took 0 bases from V and 4 from J; bases not matched to a gene: 8. CDR1 is SGDLS, CDR2 YYNGEE, per germline. This CDR3 comprises 16 residues. CDR3 nucleotides: TGTGCCAGCAGCGTAGAGGGAACCGACAGGGGCTATGGCTACACCTTC. Protein product: CASSVEGTDRGYGYTF.

This sequence joins TRBV6-5 and TRBJ2-7, with 9 nucleotides matching TRBD2. The length of the CDR3 is 15 residues. From germline, CDR1 is MNHEY and CDR2 SVGAGI. The ends lost 0 bases at V and 5 bases at J; junction bases unmatched: 5. CDR3 amino acids: CASSYSVAGGNEQYF. The CDR3, as DNA: TGTGCCAGCAGTTACTCTGTTGCGGGGGGGAACGAGCAGTACTTC.

V usage is TRBV20-1 and J usage is TRBJ2-3; no firm D call. This CDR3 spans 10 amino acids. The V end lost 4 bases, the J end lost 6 bases, and 5 bases lay between the germline ends. Germline CDR1 DFQATT, CDR2 SNEGSKA (reference sequence). The CDR3 DNA is TGCAGTGCTACGGTGGATACGCAGTATTTT. This codes for CSATVDTQYF.

The chain is built from TRBV2 and TRBJ2-3; 7 bases align to TRBD2. CDR3 length equals 14 residues. J gave up 1 base and V 7 bases, and 5 bases lay outside the gene matches. Per the germline V gene, CDR1 is SNHLY and CDR2 is FYNNEI. The CDR3 DNA follows: TGTGCCAGCATGGCGGGGGACCGCACAGATACGCAGTATTTT. Amino acids: CASMAGDRTDTQYF.

This rearrangement joins TRBV30 to TRBJ2-7; D perhaps matches TRBD2 (6 bases). From germline, CDR1 is GTSNPN and CDR2 SVGIG (reference sequence). Trimming took 0 bases from V and 2 from J, leaving 11 bases between them. CDR3 length: 14 residues. Here the CDR3 reads CAWSVRGEAYEQYF. Written as DNA, the CDR3 is TGTGCCTGGAGTGTACGAGGGGAGGCCTACGAGCAGTACTTC.

This chain joins TRBV27 and TRBJ2-7; D is perhaps TRBD2 (5 bases). V was clipped by 8 bases and J by 4 bases, with 15 bases between them. CDR3 length equals 13 residues. Germline CDR1 is MNHEY and CDR2 is SMNVEV (reference sequence). The CDR3, as DNA: TGTGCCAGCGGCCCGGGATCGCGGTACGAGCAGTACTTC. Its translation: CASGPGSRYEQYF.

This chain joins TRBV5-4 and TRBJ2-3; TRBD2 aligns across 7 bases. Germline trimming cut 4 bases from V and 2 bases from J; bases unmatched to any gene: 7. The germline V gene has CDR1 SGHNT and CDR2 YYREEE (reference sequence). CDR3 length: 15 residues. As DNA, the CDR3 is TGTGCCAGCAGCGAGTCTAGCGGTTCCACAGATACGCAGTATTTT. Its protein product is CASSESSGSTDTQYF.

As DNA, the CDR3 is TGTGCCAGCAGCGCCTTGGGAGGGGACTACGAGCAGTACTTC. Translation: CASSALGGDYEQYF. The chain couples TRBV9 to TRBJ2-7, with 7 bases matching TRBD2. This CDR3 is 14 amino acids long. Germline CDR1 is SGDLS and CDR2 is YYNGEE. V was pared by 3 bases and J by 3 bases, with 6 bases of the junction left unmatched. The whole variable domain, remainder taken from reference TRBV9 and TRBJ2-7, is DSGVTQTPKHLITATGQRVTLRCSPRSGDLSVYWYQQSLDQGLQFLIQYYNGEERAKGNILERFSAQQFPDLHSELNLSSLELGDSALYFCASSALGGDYEQYFGPGTRLTVT.

The chain couples TRBV7-2 to TRBJ2-5, with 7 bases identical to TRBD2. The CDR3 is made up of 15 amino acids. Germline V gene sequence: CDR1 SGHTA, CDR2 FQGNSA. The ends lost 4 bases at V and 1 base at J; junction bases unmatched: 6. DNA of the CDR3: TGTGCCAGCAGCTCCCAGCGGGGAGCCCAAGAGACCCAGTACTTC. Amino acid sequence: CASSSQRGAQETQYF.

V and J are TRBV28 and TRBJ2-7; D not resolved. Per the germline V gene, CDR1 is MDHEN and CDR2 is SYDVKM. Trimming shortened V by 6 bases and J by 0 bases, and 12 bases separated the two germline ends. The CDR3 consists of 14 residues. The CDR3 DNA is TGTGCCAGCAGGGGTACGGGTCTCTCCTACGAGCAGTACTTC. Translated, it gives CASRGTGLSYEQYF.